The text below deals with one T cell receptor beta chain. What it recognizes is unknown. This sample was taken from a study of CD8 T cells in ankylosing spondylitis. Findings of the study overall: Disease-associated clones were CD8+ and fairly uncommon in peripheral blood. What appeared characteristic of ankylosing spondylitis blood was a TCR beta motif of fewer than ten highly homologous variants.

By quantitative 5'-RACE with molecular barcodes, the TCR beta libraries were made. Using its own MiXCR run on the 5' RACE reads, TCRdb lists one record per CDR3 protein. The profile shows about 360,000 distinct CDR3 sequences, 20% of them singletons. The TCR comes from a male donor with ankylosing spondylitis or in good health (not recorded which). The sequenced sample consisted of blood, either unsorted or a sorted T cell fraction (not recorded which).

This CDR3 is CASSPPEGWGEQFF. Written as DNA, the CDR3 is TGTGCCAGCAGCCCGCCCGAGGGTTGGGGTGAGCAGTTCTTC. V gene TRBV11-2 combines with J gene TRBJ2-1; D is perhaps TRBD2 (5 bases). V lost 5 bases and J lost 9, with 17 bases in between. Germline loops: CDR1 SGHAT, CDR2 FQNNGV. The CDR3 runs to 14 residues.